This T cell receptor (beta chain) is drawn from a study of T cell changes during pregnancy in multiple sclerosis. This clone was counted between two and nine times. Some clones are missing from TCRdb's copy, which holds only in-frame ones; the method was immunoSEQ multiplex PCR. The table has about 84,000 clones, approximately 95% seen once. Germline values: CDR1 SGHRS, CDR2 YFSETQ. This CDR3 is 12 amino acids long. V lost 10 bases and J lost 4, with 15 bases in between. The rearrangement uses TRBV5-1 and TRBJ2-7; D is possibly TRBD1 (6 bases). This sample comprised peripheral blood, obtained in the second trimester of pregnancy. This TCR was sampled from a female donor in good health, enrolled as a control in a pregnancy study. CDR3 bases: TGCGCCTTCCTAGGGGACATTTACGAGCAGTACTTC. It specifies CAFLGDIYEQYF.